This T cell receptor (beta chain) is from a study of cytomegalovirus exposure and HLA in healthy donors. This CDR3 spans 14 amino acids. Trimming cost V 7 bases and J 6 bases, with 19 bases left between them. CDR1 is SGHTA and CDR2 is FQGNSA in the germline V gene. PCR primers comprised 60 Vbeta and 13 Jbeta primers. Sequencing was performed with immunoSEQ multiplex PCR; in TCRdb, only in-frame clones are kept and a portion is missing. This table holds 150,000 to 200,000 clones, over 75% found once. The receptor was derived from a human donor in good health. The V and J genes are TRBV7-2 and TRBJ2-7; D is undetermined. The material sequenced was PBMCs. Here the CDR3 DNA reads TGTGCCAGCACGTCACAAGTGTTCGTTGGCGAGCAGTACTTC. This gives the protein CASTSQVFVGEQYF.